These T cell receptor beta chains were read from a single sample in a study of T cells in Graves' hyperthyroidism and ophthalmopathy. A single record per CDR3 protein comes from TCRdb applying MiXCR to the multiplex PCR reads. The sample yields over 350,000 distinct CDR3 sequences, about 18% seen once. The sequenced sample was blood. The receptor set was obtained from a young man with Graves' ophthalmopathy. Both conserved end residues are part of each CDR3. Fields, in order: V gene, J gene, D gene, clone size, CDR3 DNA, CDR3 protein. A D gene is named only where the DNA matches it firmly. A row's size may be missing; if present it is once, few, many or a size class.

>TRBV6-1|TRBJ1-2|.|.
TGTGCCACCCTGGACGGTGATGGCTACACCTTC
CATLDGDGYTF
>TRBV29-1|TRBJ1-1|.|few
TGCAGCGGCAGGGTTCTTGGGACTGAAGCTTTCTTT
CSGRVLGTEAFF
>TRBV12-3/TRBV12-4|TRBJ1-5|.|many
TGTGCCAGCAGTACCTTTAAGGTTGACCAGCCCCAGCATTTT
CASSTFKVDQPQHF
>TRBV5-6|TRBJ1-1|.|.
TGTGCCAGCAGCCCCGGAACAGGGAAAAACACTGAAGCTTTCTTT
CASSPGTGKNTEAFF
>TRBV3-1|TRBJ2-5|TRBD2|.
TGTGCCAGCAGCCAAGGGACTAGCGGGAGGCAAGAGACCCAGTACTTC
CASSQGTSGRQETQYF
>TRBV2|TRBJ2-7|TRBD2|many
TGTGCCAGCAGTGATTTGACTAGCGGGGTTGAGCAGTACTTC
CASSDLTSGVEQYF
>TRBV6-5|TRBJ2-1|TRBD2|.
TGTGCCAGCAGTTACTCGAGGATAGCGGGCAGGGATGAGCAGTTCTTC
CASSYSRIAGRDEQFF
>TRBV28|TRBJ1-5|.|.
TGTGCCAGCCAGCCGGGGGGCCAGTTAAATCAGCCCCAGCATTTT
CASQPGGQLNQPQHF
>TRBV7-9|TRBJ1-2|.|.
TGTGCCAGCAGCTTAGAGTATTATGGCTACACCTTC
CASSLEYYGYTF
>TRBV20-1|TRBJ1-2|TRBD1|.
TGCAGTGCTAGAGCCGCTACAGGGGGAGGCTATGGCTACACCTTC
CSARAATGGGYGYTF
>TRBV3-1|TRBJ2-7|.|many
TGTGCCAGCAGCCGGGACCGGAGAAGCTCCTACGAGCAGTACTTC
CASSRDRRSSYEQYF
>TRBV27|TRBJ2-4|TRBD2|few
TGTGCCAGCAGTCAAGCGGGGGGGGCGGTCGTCAAAAACATTCAGTACTTC
CASSQAGGAVVKNIQYF
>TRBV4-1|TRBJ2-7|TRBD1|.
TGCGCCAGCAGCCAAGTATCGGGACAGTCCTACGAGCAGTACTTC
CASSQVSGQSYEQYF
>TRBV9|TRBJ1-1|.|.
TGTGCCAGCAGCGTCGACAGTTTTTTAAACACTGAAGCTTTCTTT
CASSVDSFLNTEAFF
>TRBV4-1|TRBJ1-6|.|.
TGCGCCAGCAGGAACCAAAGGAGGGGTTTTTGGAATTCACCCCTCCACTTT
CASRNQRRGFWNSPLHF
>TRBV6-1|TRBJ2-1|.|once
TGTGCCAGCAGCCCAATCAGCTACAATGAGCAGTTCTTC
CASSPISYNEQFF
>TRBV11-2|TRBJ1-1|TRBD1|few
TGTGCCAGCAGCTTAATCCGGGACAGGGGGCTTGAAGCTTTCTTT
CASSLIRDRGLEAFF
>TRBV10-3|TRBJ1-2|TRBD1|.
TGTGCCATCAGTGACATGGACAGGGGTGGCTACACCTTC
CAISDMDRGGYTF
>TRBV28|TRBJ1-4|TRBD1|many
TGTGCCAGCAGCCCCTCGTACACCTTGACAGGGGTTAATGAAAAACTGTTTTTT
CASSPSYTLTGVNEKLFF
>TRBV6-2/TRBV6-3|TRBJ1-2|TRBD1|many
TGTGCCAGCCTTGGACAGGGCGGGCACTATGGCTACACCTTC
CASLGQGGHYGYTF
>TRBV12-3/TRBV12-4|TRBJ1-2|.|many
TGTGCCAGCAGTTTAGCGCTAATCAGAGGTGGCTATGGCTACACCTTC
CASSLALIRGGYGYTF
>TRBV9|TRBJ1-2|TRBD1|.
TGTGCCAGCAGCGTAGGTCAGGGGGTTTATGACTACACCTTC
CASSVGQGVYDYTF
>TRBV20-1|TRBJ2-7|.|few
TGCAGTGCTAGATCGGACAGCGACGAGCAGTACTTC
CSARSDSDEQYF
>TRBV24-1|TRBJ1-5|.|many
TGTGCCACCAGTGATTTCGGGAATCAGCCCCAGCATTTT
CATSDFGNQPQHF
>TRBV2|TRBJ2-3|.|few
TGTGCCAGCACCCAGAGTACAGATACGCAGTATTTT
CASTQSTDTQYF
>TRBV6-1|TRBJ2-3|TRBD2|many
TGTGCCAGCAGTGAAGGACTAGCGGGGGGAATAGATACGCAGTATTTT
CASSEGLAGGIDTQYF
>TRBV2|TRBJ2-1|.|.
TGTGCCAGCAGCCTAACCGGGGCCCCTCTTCTCGACAATGAGCAGTTCTTC
CASSLTGAPLLDNEQFF
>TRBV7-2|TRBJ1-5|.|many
TGTGCCAGCAGCTTAGCAACAGAAACACCAGGTCAGCCCCAGCATTTT
CASSLATETPGQPQHF
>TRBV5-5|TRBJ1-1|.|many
TGTGCCAGCAGCTTGAGGGGCGTTTTCACTGAAGCTTTCTTT
CASSLRGVFTEAFF
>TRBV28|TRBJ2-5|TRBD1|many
TGTGCCAGCAGTCGCCCACCGCGACAGGGGGGGTACGAAGAGACCCAGTACTTC
CASSRPPRQGGYEETQYF
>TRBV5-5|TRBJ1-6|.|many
TGTGCCAGCAGCTATGAAAGGGGCGGTTCACCCCTCCACTTT
CASSYERGGSPLHF
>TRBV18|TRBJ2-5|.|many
TGTGCCAGCTCACCACGGTCCCCCCAAGAGACCCAGTACTTC
CASSPRSPQETQYF
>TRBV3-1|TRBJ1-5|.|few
TGTGCCAGCAGCCAGGAGGGCTGGGGTGGTAATCAGCCCCAGCATTTT
CASSQEGWGGNQPQHF
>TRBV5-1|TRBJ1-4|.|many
TGCGCCAGCAGCGCACAGGGATCCACTAATGAAAAACTGTTTTTT
CASSAQGSTNEKLFF
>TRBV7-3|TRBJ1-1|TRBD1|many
TGTGCCAGCAGCTTAACGGACAGGGGGCGGGGCACTGAAGCTTTCTTT
CASSLTDRGRGTEAFF
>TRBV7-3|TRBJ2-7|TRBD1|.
TGTGCCAGCAGCTTAAACCCGGGACAGCCCAGGGAGCAGTACTTC
CASSLNPGQPREQYF
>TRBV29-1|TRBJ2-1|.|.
TGCAGCGTTATAACAGGGTTTGGTGAGCAGTTCTTC
CSVITGFGEQFF
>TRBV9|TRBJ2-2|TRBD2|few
TGTGCCAGCAGCGTATCCAGCGGGGGGAGCACCGGGGAGCTGTTTTTT
CASSVSSGGSTGELFF
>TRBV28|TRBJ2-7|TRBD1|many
TGTGCCACCATCCAGGGGGCCGTGAGTCCCTCCTACGAGCAGTACTTC
CATIQGAVSPSYEQYF
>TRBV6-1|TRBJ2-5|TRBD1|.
TGTGCCAGCAGACGGACAGGTCAAGAGACCCAGTACTTC
CASRRTGQETQYF
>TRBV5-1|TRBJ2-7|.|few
TGCGCCAGCAGCTTGCGACCGGACAGTTCCTACGAGCAGTACTTC
CASSLRPDSSYEQYF
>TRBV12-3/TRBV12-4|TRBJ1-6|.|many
TGTGCCAGCAGTGGGGGGTGGGGCCCCCTCCACTTT
CASSGGWGPLHF
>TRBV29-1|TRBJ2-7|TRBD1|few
TGCAGCGTTAGGACAGGAAACTCCTACGAGCAGTACTTC
CSVRTGNSYEQYF
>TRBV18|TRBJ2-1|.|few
TGTGCCAGCGACCGGGACTCGGGGTTCAATGAGCAGTTCTTC
CASDRDSGFNEQFF
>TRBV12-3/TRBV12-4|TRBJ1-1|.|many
TGTGCCAGCAGTCAGAGCTTTGAGTATGAAGCTTTCTTT
CASSQSFEYEAFF
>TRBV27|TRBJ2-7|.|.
TGTGCCAGCAGTGCTCCGGGACGGCACTCCTACGAGCAGTACTTC
CASSAPGRHSYEQYF
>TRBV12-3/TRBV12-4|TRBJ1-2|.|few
TGTGCCAGCAGTTTCCTACAGGTGGGAATGGGCTACACCTTC
CASSFLQVGMGYTF
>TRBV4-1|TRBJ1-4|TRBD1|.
TGCGCCAGCAGCCAAGATGGGACAGGGGCTGAAAAACTGTTTTTT
CASSQDGTGAEKLFF
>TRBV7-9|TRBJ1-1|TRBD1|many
TGTGCCAGCAGCACCGGGGACAGGTCTTTGAACACTGAAGCTTTCTTT
CASSTGDRSLNTEAFF